The present TCR beta chain was sequenced within a study of tumor-infiltrating lymphocytes in primary liver carcinoma. General study results and limits: Significantly greater top-250-clone fractions characterized tumors relative to blood (p = 0.039).

This clonotype was counted at least ten times. The antigen remains undetermined. For each extraction, RNA and DNA were obtained together from approximately 20-30 mg of unsorted bulk tissue. Germline values: CDR1 MDHEN, CDR2 SYDVKM. The length of the CDR3 is 15 residues. V lost 5 bases to trimming and J lost 0 bases; unmatched junction nucleotides: 7. Using a constant-region primer together with ProtoScript II reverse transcriptase, TCR beta cDNA was made from around 500 ng of total RNA. Libraries covering TCR beta were generated through three nested multiplex PCR rounds (using a slightly modified ARM-PCR). Forward primers for TRBV1-TRBV30 and a C-beta reverse primer served the first two PCR rounds, at around 9 cycles each. TCRdb called the multiplex PCR reads again in MiXCR, with one record for every CDR3 protein. The sample holds over 100,000 distinct CDR3 sequences, approximately 68% seen once.

The TCR comes from a woman aged 60-75 years with primary liver carcinoma and hepatitis B virus infection. Sequenced input: tumor-adjacent normal liver tissue. The rearrangement joins TRBV28 to TRBJ2-7; 7 bases align to TRBD1. CDR3 protein: CASSPPGTVSYEQYF. The CDR3, as DNA: TGTGCCAGCAGTCCTCCCGGGACAGTCTCCTACGAGCAGTACTTC.